The 21 T cell receptor beta chains in this list originate from one sample, sequenced in a study of PD-1 blockade in classical Hodgkin lymphoma. Assay: immunoSEQ multiplex PCR; the TCRdb copy retains only in-frame clones and omits some. In the table there are 41,000 or so clones, about two thirds of which are singletons. Regarding time point: cycle 4 day 1 (C4D1), after five to seven weeks of nivolumab. Following autologous stem cell transplantation, relapse occurred in every patient, and exposure to brentuximab vedotin varied. The sequences come from peripheral blood mononuclear cells (PBMCs), collected before the fourth cycle of nivolumab. These receptors were obtained from a human donor with classical Hodgkin lymphoma.

The chain uses TRBV5-6 and TRBJ2-3, with TRBD1 identical over 7 bases. CDR1 SGHDT and CDR2 YYEEEE come from the germline V gene. The V gene end was trimmed by 4 bases and the J gene end by 2 bases; junction bases not matched to a gene: 4. This CDR3 spans 14 amino acids. For the CDR3, the DNA is TGTGCCAGCAGCCCTGGACAGGACACAGATACGCAGTATTTT. This codes for CASSPGQDTDTQYF. Full variable domain (rest looked up from reference TRBV5-6 and TRBJ2-3): DAGVTQSPTHLIKTRGQQVTLRCSPKSGHDTVSWYQQALGQGPQFIFQYYEEEERQRGNFPDRFSGHQFPNYSSELNVNALLLGDSALYLCASSPGQDTDTQYFGPGTRLTVL.

V gene TRBV6-8 combines with J gene TRBJ2-3; 10 nucleotides match TRBD2. The CDR3 contains 14 residues. After removal of 7 bases from V and 3 bases from J, the junction contained 4 bases not matched to a gene. Per germline, CDR1 MNHGY and CDR2 SAAAGT. The CDR3 sequence: CASKKAGGTDTQYF. In DNA form, the CDR3 reads TGTGCCAGCAAGAAAGCGGGGGGGACAGATACGCAGTATTTT.

V usage is TRBV7-9 and J usage is TRBJ1-5; D call uncertain. The CDR3 loop spans 16 amino acids. V lost 4 bases, J lost 4 bases, and 17 bases lay in between. Germline V gene lookup returns CDR1 SEHNR and CDR2 FQNEAQ (reference sequence). Here the CDR3 reads CASSSYGRMGNQPQHF. The CDR3 region has the DNA TGTGCCAGCAGCTCCTACGGGCGAATGGGAAATCAGCCCCAGCATTTT.

This chain joins TRBV11-2 and TRBJ2-7; D remains ambiguous. V was shortened by 5 bases and J by 5 bases, with 13 bases between the two germline ends. The CDR3 totals 13 residues. CDR1 SGHAT and CDR2 FQNNGV come from the germline V gene. CDR3 sequence (DNA): TGTGCCAGCAGCCCGATTAGCACCCACGAGCAGTACTTC. Amino acids: CASSPISTHEQYF.

The V and J genes are TRBV5-6 and TRBJ1-1, with TRBD1 matching 9 bases. Germline CDR1 and CDR2: SGHDT and YYEEEE. The V segment lost 6 bases and the J segment 0 bases; nucleotides outside the gene matches: 9. CDR3 length: 16 residues. CDR3: CASILGQGWMNTEAFF. In nucleotides, the CDR3 is TGTGCCAGCATTCTCGGACAGGGGTGGATGAACACTGAAGCTTTCTTT.

The chain joins TRBV19 to TRBJ2-3, with D unresolved. V was shortened by 3 bases and J by 4 bases, with 11 bases between the two germline ends. This CDR3 contains 14 residues. Germline V gene lookup returns CDR1 LNHDA and CDR2 SQIVND (reference sequence). CDR3 coding DNA: TGTGCCAGTAGTATTAACTCCTACTCAGATACGCAGTATTTT. It translates to CASSINSYSDTQYF.

The chain couples TRBV2 to TRBJ1-2, with D perhaps matching TRBD1 (6 bases). CDR1 is SNHLY, CDR2 FYNNEI, per germline. Trimming removed 4 bases at V and 8 bases at J, with 14 bases between. The CDR3 runs 13 residues. CDR3 nucleotide sequence: TGTGCCAGCAGTGTCTCAGGGGCGGAGGGCTACACCTTC. Encoded protein: CASSVSGAEGYTF.

This clone turned up a few times. The sample contains more than one DNA sequence encoding this CDR3. The chain uses TRBV11-2 and TRBJ2-1; unclear D gene. Per germline, CDR1 SGHAT and CDR2 FQNNGV. This CDR3 is built from 11 residues. With 1 base removed from V and 6 bases from J, the gap between germline ends came to 1 base. The CDR3 DNA sequence: TGTGCCAGCAGCTTAGCCAATGAGCAGTTCTTC. It translates to CASSLANEQFF.

This rearrangement joins TRBV7-9 to TRBJ2-3, with D unresolved. The CDR3 consists of 15 residues. Deletions cut 2 bases from V and 3 bases from J, with 12 bases between. Germline V lookup: CDR1 SEHNR, CDR2 FQNEAQ (reference sequence). The CDR3 coding sequence is TGTGCCAGCAGCTTATCGAACAGTGGGACAGATACGCAGTATTTT. It codes for CASSLSNSGTDTQYF.

This clone was observed a few times. The chain couples TRBV4-1 to TRBJ2-4, with a weak D call TRBD2 (6 bases). Germline V gene lookup returns CDR1 MGHRA and CDR2 YSYEKL. Trimming removed 0 bases from V and 13 bases from J, with 13 bases in between. The CDR3 consists of 13 residues. The CDR3 reads CASSQDPGELQYF. CDR3 nucleotide sequence: TGCGCCAGCAGCCAAGATCCGGGGGAGCTACAGTACTTC.

This clone appeared once. The V gene is TRBV6-6, the J gene TRBJ1-1, with D perhaps TRBD1 (6 bases). Per germline, CDR1 MNHNY and CDR2 SVGAGI (reference sequence). The V end lost 11 bases, the J end lost 7 bases, and 14 bases lay between the germline ends. The CDR3 consists of 11 residues. The CDR3 DNA is TGTGCCGTCGGAGGGGGGTATGAAGCTTTCTTT. As protein: CAVGGGYEAFF.

This clone has a single count. This chain joins TRBV7-8 and TRBJ2-2; 9 bases map to TRBD1. V dropped 3 bases and J dropped 3; count of bases not matched to a gene: 5. The CDR3 covers 16 residues. Germline CDR1 and CDR2: SGHVS and FQNEAQ. The CDR3 protein is CASSFTGGSDTGELFF. The CDR3 nucleotides are TGTGCCAGCAGCTTTACAGGGGGCTCGGACACCGGGGAGCTGTTTTTT.

This clone was seen a handful of times. The DNA for the CDR3 is TGTGCCAGCAGCGCTCCAGGGGAGTTGGGCTACACCTTC. This sequence encodes CASSAPGELGYTF. This chain links TRBV9 with TRBJ1-2; a possible D gene is TRBD1 (6 bases). CDR3 size: 13 residues. Germline V gene data show CDR1 as SGDLS and CDR2 as YYNGEE. The V gene lost 3 bases and the J gene lost 8 bases, with 14 bases spanning the gap.

The sample holds one count of this clone. The chain has TRBV14 and TRBJ2-1, with TRBD2 matching over 14 bases. The junction had 3 bases not matched to a gene; V was cut back by 2 bases and J by 9 bases. The V gene's germline CDR1 is SGHDN and CDR2 FVKESK. This CDR3 has 15 amino acids. CDR3 nucleotides: TGTGCCAGCAGCCAAATCGGGACTAGCGGGGGTGAGCAGTTCTTC. This sequence encodes CASSQIGTSGGEQFF.

The rearrangement joins TRBV7-9 to TRBJ2-1; possibly TRBD2 for D (6 bases). The length of the CDR3 is 15 residues. Trimming removed 5 bases from V and 2 bases from J, with 13 bases in between. The germline V gene encodes CDR1 SEHNR and CDR2 FQNEAQ (reference sequence). The DNA for the CDR3 is TGTGCCAGCAGCCCGGGGGTCACAACCTACAATGAGCAGTTCTTC. This encodes CASSPGVTTYNEQFF.

The gene calls are TRBV5-1 and TRBJ1-2; TRBD1 matches 8 bases. Germline loops: CDR1 SGHRS, CDR2 YFSETQ. CDR3 length equals 15 residues. V lost 0 bases to trimming and J lost 13 bases; unmatched junction nucleotides: 14. The CDR3 loop reads CASSLAGAGGESGTF. CDR3 DNA: TGCGCCAGCAGCTTGGCGGGGGCAGGGGGCGAATCCGGCACCTTC.

This chain joins TRBV7-8 and TRBJ2-7, with a tentative D call TRBD1 (6 bases). The germline V gene encodes CDR1 SGHVS and CDR2 FQNEAQ. Trimming left V 5 bases short and J 2 bases short, with 13 bases between. This CDR3 has 14 residues. The CDR3 sequence: CASSPLQGTYEQYF. CDR3 bases: TGTGCCAGCAGCCCCTTACAGGGAACCTACGAGCAGTACTTC.

This clone was seen a single time. This chain joins TRBV13 and TRBJ2-3; 10 bases are shared with TRBD2. This CDR3 region has 18 residues. Germline assignment: CDR1 PRHDT and CDR2 FYEKMQ (reference sequence). After removal of 0 bases from V and 2 bases from J, the junction contained 8 bases not matched to a gene. This chain's CDR3 is CASSLGASGGPLTDTQYF. CDR3 DNA: TGTGCCAGCAGCTTAGGGGCTAGCGGGGGCCCCCTCACAGATACGCAGTATTTT.

The chain links TRBV28 to TRBJ2-1; 10 nucleotides line up with TRBD2. The CDR3 has 18 amino acids. Per germline, CDR1 MDHEN and CDR2 SYDVKM. The V segment lost 0 bases and the J segment 7 bases; nucleotides outside the gene matches: 12. The CDR3 coding sequence is TGTGCCAGCAGTTTATGGGTTGGTAGCGGGGGGTCCGAAAATGAGCAGTTCTTC. Protein: CASSLWVGSGGSENEQFF. The variable domain in full, with the rest retrieved from reference TRBV28 and TRBJ2-1, is DVKVTQSSRYLVKRTGEKVFLECVQDMDHENMFWYRQDPGLGLRLIYFSYDVKMKEKGDIPEGYSVSREKKERFSLILESASTNQTSMYLCASSLWVGSGGSENEQFFGPGTRLTVL.

V gene TRBV7-2 combines with J gene TRBJ2-1; possible D gene TRBD1, 6 bases. Germline assignment: CDR1 SGHTA and CDR2 FQGNSA. The CDR3 contains 14 residues. V lost 2 bases to trimming and J lost 12 bases, with 17 bases between them. Here the CDR3 DNA reads TGTGCCAGCAGCTTACTATCTGGGACAAGGCTGCAGTTCTTC. Translation gives CASSLLSGTRLQFF.

The chain employs TRBV10-3 and TRBJ2-3; D ambiguous. V shed 0 bases and J shed 6 bases, with 7 bases lying between them. The germline CDR1 and CDR2 sequences are ENHRY and SYGVKD. This CDR3 contains 13 residues. The CDR3 spells CAISESGSDTQYF. In nucleotides, the CDR3 is TGTGCCATCAGTGAGTCGGGCAGCGATACGCAGTATTTT.